The T cell receptor beta chain described here comes from a study of blood T cell repertoires in COVID-19. The wider study: There were acute and convalescent COVID-19 samples, and they came from the United States, Italy and Spain.

In the study's own analysis: Researchers report that nucleated cell counts were estimated from reference gene primer amplification. Only in-frame clones appear in the TCRdb table, and some are missing; sequencing was by immunoSEQ multiplex PCR. The V and J calls and clone size come from that table; D and trimming were worked out from the DNA. Altogether fewer than 200,000 clones are present, approximately 82% being singletons, with the ten largest covering nearly 4.5%. The V gene lost 5 bases and the J gene lost 5 bases, with 21 bases spanning the gap. CDR3 length: 16 residues. Germline CDR1 LNHDA, CDR2 SQIVND (reference sequence).

Sequencing input: PBMCs or T cells enriched from blood (not recorded which). The origin of this receptor is a woman aged 50 to 65 who had recovered from COVID-19. The V and J genes are TRBV19 and TRBJ1-2; the D gene is possibly TRBD1 (5 bases). The CDR3 DNA reads as TGTGCCAGTAGTCTCCGGGGGACGCAGAGTAGGTATGGCTACACCTTC. Protein product: CASSLRGTQSRYGYTF.